A single sample is the source of the 26 T cell receptor beta chains below, sequenced in a study of cytomegalovirus exposure and HLA in healthy donors. It was with 60 Vbeta and 13 Jbeta primers that the PCR ran. This table comes from immunoSEQ multiplex PCR, and its TCRdb copy is limited to in-frame clones, with some not included. The table has 95,000 or so clones, nearly 70% seen once. Sequencing was carried out using PBMCs. The receptors here all came from a woman between 45 and 60 years old in good health and CMV-seropositive.

The V gene is TRBV28, the J gene TRBJ2-5; a weak D match, TRBD1 (5 bases). V lost 8 bases and J 4 bases, leaving 17 bases between the germline ends. The germline V gene has CDR1 MDHEN and CDR2 SYDVKM. This CDR3 has 14 amino acids. The CDR3 bases are TGTGCCAGCTCTCTTCGGCAGGGCGGAGAGACCCAGTACTTC. Translating gives CASSLRQGGETQYF.

Notes on this clone: The junction departs from germline at one end; a sequencing error may be responsible. This chain uses TRBV7-7 with TRBJ2-5, with 9 bases matching TRBD1. The germline V gene has CDR1 SSHAT and CDR2 FNYEAQ (reference sequence). The CDR3 covers 18 residues. CDR3 coding DNA: TGTGCTAGCAGCTCTCAGGGCCGGACAGGGGAAGGGGTGGAGACCCAGTACTTC. This sequence encodes CASSSQGRTGEGVETQYF.

The chain combines TRBV30 with TRBJ1-3; D gene unclear. This CDR3 has 12 amino acids. V was clipped by 5 bases and J by 3 bases, with 8 bases between them. The germline gives CDR1 GTSNPN, CDR2 SVGIG (reference sequence). The CDR3 DNA reads as TGTGCCTGGCGGGGAATTGGAAACACCATATATTTT. The encoded protein is CAWRGIGNTIYF.

The chain's CDR3 is CASSLAPPGGVGANTIYF. Written as DNA, the CDR3 is TGTGCCAGCAGCTTAGCCCCACCGGGAGGGGTGGGAGCGAACACCATATATTTT. The chain employs TRBV7-2 and TRBJ1-3; weak D call: TRBD1 (5 bases). Trimming pared 0 bases from V and 7 bases from J, leaving 22 bases between. CDR3 size: 18 residues. Germline V gene data show CDR1 as SGHTA and CDR2 as FQGNSA. Looking up the rest from reference TRBV7-2 and TRBJ1-3 gives the full variable domain: GAGVSQSPSNKVTEKGKDVELRCDPISGHTALYWYRQSLGQGLEFLIYFQGNSAPDKSGLPSDRFSAERTGGSVSTLTIQRTQQEDSAVYLCASSLAPPGGVGANTIYFGEGSWLTVV.

The chain employs TRBV29-1 and TRBJ1-4; the D is unclear. V was shortened by 4 bases and J by 8 bases, with 8 bases between the two germline ends. CDR3 length: 11 residues. CDR1 is SQVTM and CDR2 is ANQGSEA in the germline V gene. CDR3 bases: TGCAGCGTTGGGGGAGGGGAAAAACTGTTTTTT. This codes for CSVGGGEKLFF.

V and J are TRBV6-4 and TRBJ2-2; TRBD2 aligns across 14 bases. The CDR3 covers 17 residues. V shed 5 bases and J 5 bases; nucleotides not matched to a gene: 7. Germline V gene lookup returns CDR1 MRHNA and CDR2 SNTAGT. Here the CDR3 DNA reads TGTGCCAGCAGTCTCGGGACTAGCGGGAGTTTGACCGGGGAGCTGTTTTTT. It encodes CASSLGTSGSLTGELFF.

This clone occurred once. The V and J genes are TRBV4-3 and TRBJ1-4; possible D gene TRBD1, 5 bases. CDR3 length: 18 residues. Germline CDR1 reads LGHNA; CDR2 reads YSLEER. Trimming removed 1 base from V and 0 bases from J, with 15 bases in between. The CDR3 spells CASSQGALGGATNEKLFF. The CDR3, as DNA: TGCGCCAGCAGCCAAGGAGCGTTGGGGGGTGCAACTAATGAAAAACTGTTTTTT.

This clone was observed a handful of times. The chain employs TRBV7-3 and TRBJ2-2; 8 bases match TRBD2. Trimming at V came to 6 bases and at J to 2 bases, leaving 5 bases not matched to a gene. Per germline, CDR1 SGHTA and CDR2 FQGTGA. This CDR3 comprises 15 residues. The chain's CDR3 is CASRNLAGNTGELFF. In DNA, the CDR3 is TGTGCCAGCAGGAATTTAGCGGGAAACACCGGGGAGCTGTTTTTT.

The chain is built from TRBV23-1 and TRBJ2-5; possible D gene TRBD1, 6 bases. TRBV23-1 is an open reading frame whose function is uncertain. The CDR3 spans 12 residues. The V gene lost 7 bases and the J gene lost 5 bases, with 11 bases spanning the gap. The CDR3 coding sequence is TGCGCCAGCAAGGGGGAGAGGGAGACCCAGTACTTC. It codes for CASKGERETQYF.

This clone was observed a handful of times. The rearrangement joins TRBV28 to TRBJ2-1, with D uncertain. V lost 3 bases, J lost 0 bases, and 12 bases lay in between. The length of the CDR3 is 16 residues. Germline lookup yields CDR1 MDHEN and CDR2 SYDVKM. The CDR3 region is CASSLAHNPSYNEQFF. Written as DNA, the CDR3 is TGTGCCAGCAGTTTGGCACACAACCCCTCCTACAATGAGCAGTTCTTC.

The rearrangement links TRBV5-1 to TRBJ2-1, with D maybe TRBD2 (5 bases). The V end was cut by 0 bases, the J end by 5 bases, with 9 bases between. From germline, CDR1 is SGHRS and CDR2 YFSETQ. This CDR3 comprises 14 residues. The CDR3 reads CASSLVLGDNEQFF. The CDR3 DNA follows: TGCGCCAGCAGCTTGGTACTCGGGGACAATGAGCAGTTCTTC.

V gene TRBV29-1 combines with J gene TRBJ2-1; 10 positions agree with TRBD1. The CDR3 totals 13 residues. Germline values: CDR1 SQVTM, CDR2 ANQGSEA. Unmatched junction bases numbered 6, after V lost 5 bases and J lost 8 bases. CDR3 residues: CSVRAGQGHEQFF. The CDR3 DNA is TGCAGCGTTCGGGCGGGACAGGGGCATGAGCAGTTCTTC.

This clone was detected once. The J gene is TRBJ2-7, the V gene TRBV7-9, with 8 bases identical to TRBD2. CDR3 length: 15 residues. Germline V gives CDR1 SEHNR, CDR2 FQNEAQ (reference sequence). The junction had 12 bases not matched to a gene; V was cut back by 5 bases and J by 6 bases. The CDR3 protein is CASSPLGLESGEQYF. The CDR3 DNA reads TGTGCCAGCAGCCCCCTGGGACTAGAATCCGGCGAGCAGTACTTC.

The table lists this clone with a few counts. The chain is built from TRBV6-1 and TRBJ2-2; 7 nucleotides line up with TRBD2. The V gene's germline CDR1 is MNHNS and CDR2 SASEGT. This CDR3 comprises 15 residues. V dropped 6 bases and J dropped 1; count of bases not matched to a gene: 5. CDR3 region: CASRLASGNTGELFF. CDR3 in DNA: TGTGCCAGCAGATTGGCTAGCGGGAACACCGGGGAGCTGTTTTTT.

This clone was recorded once. The chain joins TRBV4-3 to TRBJ1-2; no clear D gene. V lost 1 base, J lost 4 bases, and 16 bases lay in between. CDR3 size: 16 residues. Germline assignment: CDR1 LGHNA and CDR2 YSLEER. The CDR3 region has the DNA TGCGCCAGCAGCCAAGGAGGAGGAACGGCGCTCTATGGCTACACCTTC. Amino acids: CASSQGGGTALYGYTF.

This chain links TRBV7-8 with TRBJ2-7; 12 nucleotides match TRBD2. Germline-derived CDR1 and CDR2 are SGHVS and FQNEAQ. The CDR3 loop spans 14 amino acids. V lost 3 bases to trimming and J lost 7 bases; unmatched junction nucleotides: 4. The CDR3 is CASSLTSGRGEQYF. In DNA form, the CDR3 reads TGTGCCAGCAGCTTGACTAGCGGGAGAGGGGAGCAGTACTTC.

V and J are TRBV6-1 and TRBJ2-4, with TRBD1 as a possible D gene (5 bases). The ends were cut back, 2 bases at V and 15 bases at J, with 20 bases in the middle. The CDR3 loop spans 14 amino acids. Germline-derived CDR1 and CDR2 are MNHNS and SASEGT. CDR3 in amino acids: CASSEQGNVMVGYF. CDR3 bases: TGTGCCAGCAGTGAACAGGGTAATGTCATGGTAGGGTACTTC.

V gene TRBV18 combines with J gene TRBJ1-2, with a possible D match to TRBD1 (6 bases). This CDR3 contains 14 residues. Germline CDR1 and CDR2: KGHSH and LQKENI. Trimming removed 5 bases from V and 6 bases from J, with 16 bases in between. CDR3 DNA: TGTGCCAGCTCATCCACGAGGACAGAGAATGGCTACACCTTC. Protein sequence: CASSSTRTENGYTF.

The chain links TRBV16 to TRBJ2-5, with a tentative D call TRBD1 (7 bases). The germline CDR1 and CDR2 sequences are KGHSY and FQNENV. V lost 2 bases to trimming and J lost 3 bases, with 13 bases between them. This CDR3 region has 15 residues. CDR3 nucleotides: TGTGCCAGCAGCCAACGGGGGACAGTAGAAGAGACCCAGTACTTC. Translation gives CASSQRGTVEETQYF.

The chain recombines TRBV6-6 with TRBJ1-5; 7 bases map to TRBD1. Germline values: CDR1 MNHNY, CDR2 SVGAGI (reference sequence). Losses at the gene ends were 6 bases for V and 2 bases for J; bases not matched to a gene: 7. The CDR3 totals 15 residues. In DNA form, the CDR3 reads TGTGCCAGCAGCTATTACAGGGGAGGCAATCAGCCCCAGCATTTT. Translating it yields CASSYYRGGNQPQHF.

This clone has only a few counts. The chain is built from TRBV14 and TRBJ1-4, with D maybe TRBD1 (6 bases). V lost 6 bases, J lost 4 bases, and 15 bases lay in between. The CDR3 has 15 amino acids. CDR1 and CDR2 from the germline V gene are SGHDN and FVKESK. CDR3 sequence: CASSSMGASNEKLFF. CDR3 DNA sequence: TGTGCCAGCAGTTCTATGGGGGCGAGTAATGAAAAACTGTTTTTT. Full variable domain (remainder filled in from reference TRBV14 and TRBJ1-4): EAGVTQFPSHSVIEKGQTVTLRCDPISGHDNLYWYRRVMGKEIKFLLHFVKESKQDESGMPNNRFLAERTGGTYSTLKVQPAELEDSGVYFCASSSMGASNEKLFFGSGTQLSVL.

The genes are TRBV7-9 and TRBJ2-2, with D possibly TRBD2 on 6 matching bases. This CDR3 has 16 amino acids. V lost 0 bases and J 0 bases, leaving 8 bases between the germline ends. In germline, CDR1 is SEHNR, CDR2 FQNEAQ (reference sequence). In DNA form, the CDR3 reads TGTGCCAGCAGCTTAGCGGGACTGCCGAACACCGGGGAGCTGTTTTTT. Protein product: CASSLAGLPNTGELFF.

The gene calls are TRBV9 and TRBJ2-1, with 13 nucleotides matching TRBD2. Per the germline V gene, CDR1 is SGDLS and CDR2 is YYNGEE. The CDR3 runs to 15 residues. With V trimmed by 2 bases and J by 7 bases, 3 bases remained unmatched. CDR3 sequence: CASSVGLAGANEQFF. As DNA, the CDR3 is TGTGCCAGCAGCGTCGGACTAGCGGGAGCAAATGAGCAGTTCTTC.

J is TRBJ1-2 and V is TRBV27, with TRBD1 identical over 9 bases. CDR1 is MNHEY, CDR2 SMNVEV, per germline (reference sequence). V was clipped by 5 bases and J by 5 bases; unmatched bases: 9. CDR3 size: 15 residues. The CDR3 loop is CASSATGGASYGYTF. The CDR3 bases are TGTGCCAGCAGTGCAACAGGGGGCGCCTCTTATGGCTACACCTTC.

This clone was counted only a few times. This chain joins TRBV18 and TRBJ2-7; TRBD2 matches at 13 bases. Germline-derived CDR1 and CDR2 are KGHSH and LQKENI. This CDR3 region has 15 residues. With 6 bases clipped from V and 3 bases from J, the junction kept 5 bases outside the gene matches. The CDR3 spells CASSATSGRIYEQYF. The DNA of the CDR3 is TGTGCCAGCTCCGCGACTAGCGGGAGGATCTACGAGCAGTACTTC.

This clone was found a few times. The V and J genes are TRBV6-1 and TRBJ1-2; 10 positions match TRBD1. The CDR3 is 13 amino acids. The germline V gene has CDR1 MNHNS and CDR2 SASEGT. Trimming cost V 3 bases and J 8 bases; bases outside gene matches: 3. The CDR3 is CASSDRDRGGYTF. CDR3 DNA sequence: TGTGCCAGCAGTGACCGGGACAGGGGAGGCTACACCTTC.